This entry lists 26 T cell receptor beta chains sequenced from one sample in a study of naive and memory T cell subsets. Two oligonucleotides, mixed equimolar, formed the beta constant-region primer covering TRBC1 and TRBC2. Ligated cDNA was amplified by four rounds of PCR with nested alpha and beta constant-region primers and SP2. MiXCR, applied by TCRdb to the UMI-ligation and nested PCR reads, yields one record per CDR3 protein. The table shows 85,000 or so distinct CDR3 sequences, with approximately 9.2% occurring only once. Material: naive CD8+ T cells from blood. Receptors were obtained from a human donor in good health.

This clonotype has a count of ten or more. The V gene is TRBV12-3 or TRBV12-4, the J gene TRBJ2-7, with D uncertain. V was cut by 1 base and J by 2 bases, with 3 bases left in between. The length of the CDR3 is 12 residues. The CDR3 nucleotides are TGTGCCAGCAGTTTAGAGACCTACGAGCAGTACTTC. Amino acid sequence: CASSLETYEQYF.

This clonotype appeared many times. The CDR3 spells CASSQEVERESYNEQFF. The CDR3 nucleotides read TGCGCCAGCAGCCAAGAAGTGGAACGGGAGTCCTACAATGAGCAGTTCTTC. The V call is TRBV4-3, the J call TRBJ2-1, with D perhaps TRBD2 (6 bases). V was trimmed by 0 bases and J by 1 base, leaving 13 bases between them. CDR1 and CDR2 from the germline V gene are LGHNA and YSLEER. The CDR3 extends over 17 amino acids.

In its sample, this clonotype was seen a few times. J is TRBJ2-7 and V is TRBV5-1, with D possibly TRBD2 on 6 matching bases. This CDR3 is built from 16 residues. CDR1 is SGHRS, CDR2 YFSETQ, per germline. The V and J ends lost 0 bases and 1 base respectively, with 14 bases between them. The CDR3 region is CASSLDPGVPSYEQYF. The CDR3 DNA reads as TGCGCCAGCAGCTTGGACCCGGGAGTACCTTCCTACGAGCAGTACTTC.

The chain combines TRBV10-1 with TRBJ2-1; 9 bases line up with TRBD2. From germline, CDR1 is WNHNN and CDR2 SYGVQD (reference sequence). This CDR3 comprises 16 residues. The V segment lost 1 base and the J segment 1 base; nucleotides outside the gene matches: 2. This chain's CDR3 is CASSEFSGSSYNEQFF. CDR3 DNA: TGCGCCAGCAGTGAGTTTAGCGGGAGTTCCTACAATGAGCAGTTCTTC.

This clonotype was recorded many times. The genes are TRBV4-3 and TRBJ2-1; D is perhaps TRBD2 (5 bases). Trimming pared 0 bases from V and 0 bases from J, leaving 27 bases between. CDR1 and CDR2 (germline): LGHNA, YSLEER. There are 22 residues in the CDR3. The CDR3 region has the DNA TGCGCCAGCAGCCAAGATATGGGAGAAAATTATGCGGATTCGGGCTCCTACAATGAGCAGTTCTTC. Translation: CASSQDMGENYADSGSYNEQFF.

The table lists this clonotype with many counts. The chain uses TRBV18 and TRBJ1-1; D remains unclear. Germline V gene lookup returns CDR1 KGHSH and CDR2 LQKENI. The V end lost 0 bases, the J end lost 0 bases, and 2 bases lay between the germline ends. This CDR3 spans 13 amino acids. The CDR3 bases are TGTGCCAGCTCACCACCGCTGAACACTGAAGCTTTCTTT. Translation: CASSPPLNTEAFF.

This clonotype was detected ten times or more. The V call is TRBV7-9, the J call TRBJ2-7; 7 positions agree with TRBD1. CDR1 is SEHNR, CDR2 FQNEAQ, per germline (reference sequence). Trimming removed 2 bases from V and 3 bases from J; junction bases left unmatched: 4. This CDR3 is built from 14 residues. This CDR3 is CASSLPGGDYEQYF. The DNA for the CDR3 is TGTGCCAGCAGCTTACCAGGGGGTGACTACGAGCAGTACTTC.

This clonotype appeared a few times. The CDR3 spells CASSWAESADTQYF. CDR3 DNA: TGTGCCAGCAGTTGGGCGGAGTCCGCAGATACGCAGTATTTT. The chain combines TRBV27 with TRBJ2-3, with unresolved D. Germline CDR1 reads MNHEY; CDR2 reads SMNVEV (reference sequence). The CDR3 contains 14 residues. The germline V and J ends were trimmed by 4 bases and 4 bases, with 12 bases remaining between them.

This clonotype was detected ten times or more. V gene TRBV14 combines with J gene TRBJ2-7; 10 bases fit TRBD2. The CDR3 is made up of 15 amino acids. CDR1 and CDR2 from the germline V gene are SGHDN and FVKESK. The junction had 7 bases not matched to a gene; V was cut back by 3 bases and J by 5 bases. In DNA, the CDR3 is TGTGCCAGCAGCCATCGGGAGCGGGAGGGCCACGAGCAGTACTTC. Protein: CASSHREREGHEQYF. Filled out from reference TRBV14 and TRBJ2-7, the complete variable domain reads EAGVTQFPSHSVIEKGQTVTLRCDPISGHDNLYWYRRVMGKEIKFLLHFVKESKQDESGMPNNRFLAERTGGTYSTLKVQPAELEDSGVYFCASSHREREGHEQYFGPGTRLTVT.

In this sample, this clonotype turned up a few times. The CDR3 nucleotides read TGTGCCAGCAGCGGGGGGACAGGGGGCTTTTCCGGGGAGCTGTTTTTT. It specifies CASSGGTGGFSGELFF. The chain employs TRBV9 and TRBJ2-2; 12 nucleotides align to TRBD1. In germline, CDR1 is SGDLS, CDR2 YYNGEE. CDR3 length: 16 residues. V lost 3 bases and J lost 6; bases outside the gene matches: 6. The full variable domain, completed using reference TRBV9 and TRBJ2-2, is DSGVTQTPKHLITATGQRVTLRCSPRSGDLSVYWYQQSLDQGLQFLIQYYNGEERAKGNILERFSAQQFPDLHSELNLSSLELGDSALYFCASSGGTGGFSGELFFGEGSRLTVL.

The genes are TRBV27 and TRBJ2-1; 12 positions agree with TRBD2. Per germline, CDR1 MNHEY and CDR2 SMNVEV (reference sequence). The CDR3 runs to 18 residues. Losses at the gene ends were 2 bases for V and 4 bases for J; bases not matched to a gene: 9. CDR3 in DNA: TGTGCCAGCAGTTTACCCCCGGGACTAGCGGGTACATACAATGAGCAGTTCTTC. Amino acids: CASSLPPGLAGTYNEQFF.

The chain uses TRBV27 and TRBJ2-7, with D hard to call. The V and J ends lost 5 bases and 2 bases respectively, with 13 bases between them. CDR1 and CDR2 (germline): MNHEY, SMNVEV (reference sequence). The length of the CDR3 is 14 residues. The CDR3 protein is CASSPGVATYEQYF. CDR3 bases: TGTGCCAGCAGTCCCGGTGTGGCTACCTACGAGCAGTACTTC.

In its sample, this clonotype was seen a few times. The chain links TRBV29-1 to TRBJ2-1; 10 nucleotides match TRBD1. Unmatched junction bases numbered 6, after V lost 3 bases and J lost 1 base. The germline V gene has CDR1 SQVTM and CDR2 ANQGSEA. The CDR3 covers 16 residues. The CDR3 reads CSVESPGQGSYNEQFF. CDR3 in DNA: TGCAGCGTTGAGAGTCCGGGACAGGGGTCCTACAATGAGCAGTTCTTC.

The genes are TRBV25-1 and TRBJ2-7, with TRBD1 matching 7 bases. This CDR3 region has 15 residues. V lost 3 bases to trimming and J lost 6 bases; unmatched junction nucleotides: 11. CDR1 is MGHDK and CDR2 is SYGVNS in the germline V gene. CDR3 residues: CASSERRDSSGEQYF. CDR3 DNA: TGTGCCAGCAGTGAGCGCCGGGACAGCTCCGGCGAGCAGTACTTC.

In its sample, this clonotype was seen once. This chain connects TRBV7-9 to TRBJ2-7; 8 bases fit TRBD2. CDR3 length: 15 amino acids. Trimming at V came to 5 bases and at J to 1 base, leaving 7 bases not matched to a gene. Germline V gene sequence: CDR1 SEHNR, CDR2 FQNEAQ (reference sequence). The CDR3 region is CASSPITSGSYEQYF. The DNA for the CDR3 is TGTGCCAGCAGCCCGATTACTAGCGGATCCTACGAGCAGTACTTC.

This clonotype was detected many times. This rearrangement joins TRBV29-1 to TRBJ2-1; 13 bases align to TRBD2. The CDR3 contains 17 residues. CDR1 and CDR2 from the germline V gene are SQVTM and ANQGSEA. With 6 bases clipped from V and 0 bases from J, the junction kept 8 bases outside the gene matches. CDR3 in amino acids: CSVKGTSGTDSYNEQFF. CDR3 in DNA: TGCAGCGTCAAGGGGACTAGCGGGACCGACTCCTACAATGAGCAGTTCTTC.

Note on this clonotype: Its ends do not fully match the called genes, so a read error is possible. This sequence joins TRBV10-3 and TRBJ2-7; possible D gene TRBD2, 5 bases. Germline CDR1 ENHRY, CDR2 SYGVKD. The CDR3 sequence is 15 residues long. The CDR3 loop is CAITTKEAGSCEQYF. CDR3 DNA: TGTGCCATCACCACCAAAGAGGCGGGCTCCTGCGAGCAGTACTTC.

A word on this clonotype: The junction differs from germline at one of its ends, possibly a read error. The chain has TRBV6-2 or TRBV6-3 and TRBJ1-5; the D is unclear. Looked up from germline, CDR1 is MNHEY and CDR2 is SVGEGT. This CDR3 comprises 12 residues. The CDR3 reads CASSYVWRRILF. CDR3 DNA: TGTGCCAGCAGTTACGTATGGCGGAGGATCCTTTTT.

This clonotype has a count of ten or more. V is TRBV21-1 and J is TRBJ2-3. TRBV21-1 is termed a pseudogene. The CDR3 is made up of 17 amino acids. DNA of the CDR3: TGTGCCAGCAGCAAAGCCCGAGGAGCGGCTAGCACAGATACGCAGTATTTT. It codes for CASSKARGAASTDTQYF.

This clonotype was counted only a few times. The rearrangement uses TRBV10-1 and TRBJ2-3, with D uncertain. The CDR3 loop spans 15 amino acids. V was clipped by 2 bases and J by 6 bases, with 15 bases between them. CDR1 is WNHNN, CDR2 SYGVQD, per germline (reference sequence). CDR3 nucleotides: TGCGCCAGCAGTGAGAGAAGGTCCTCCGGGGATACGCAGTATTTT. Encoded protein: CASSERRSSGDTQYF.

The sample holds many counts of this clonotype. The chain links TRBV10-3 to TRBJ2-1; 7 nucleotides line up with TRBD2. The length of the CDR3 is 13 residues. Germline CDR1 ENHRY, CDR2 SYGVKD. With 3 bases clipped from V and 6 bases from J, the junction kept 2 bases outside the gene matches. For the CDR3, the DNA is TGTGCCATCAGTGAACAGCGGGGCAATGAGCAGTTCTTC. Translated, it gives CAISEQRGNEQFF.

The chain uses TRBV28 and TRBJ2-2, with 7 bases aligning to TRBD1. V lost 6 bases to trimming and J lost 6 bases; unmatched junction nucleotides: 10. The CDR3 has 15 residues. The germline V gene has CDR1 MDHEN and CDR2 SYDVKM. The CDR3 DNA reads TGTGCCAGCAGGCCCCTAAGAGACAGGGCCGGGGAGCTGTTTTTT. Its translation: CASRPLRDRAGELFF.

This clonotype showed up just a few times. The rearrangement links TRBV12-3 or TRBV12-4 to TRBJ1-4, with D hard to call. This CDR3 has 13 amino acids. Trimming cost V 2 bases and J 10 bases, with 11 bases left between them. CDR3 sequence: CASSLPGVGKLFF. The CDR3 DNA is TGTGCCAGCAGTTTACCGGGAGTGGGAAAACTGTTTTTT.

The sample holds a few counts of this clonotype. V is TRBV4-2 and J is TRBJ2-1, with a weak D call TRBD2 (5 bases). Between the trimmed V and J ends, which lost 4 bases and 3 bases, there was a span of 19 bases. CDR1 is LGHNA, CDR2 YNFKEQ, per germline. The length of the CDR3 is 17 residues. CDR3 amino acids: CASSPADYYQNYNEQFF. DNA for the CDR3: TGTGCCAGCAGCCCTGCCGACTATTACCAAAACTACAATGAGCAGTTCTTC.

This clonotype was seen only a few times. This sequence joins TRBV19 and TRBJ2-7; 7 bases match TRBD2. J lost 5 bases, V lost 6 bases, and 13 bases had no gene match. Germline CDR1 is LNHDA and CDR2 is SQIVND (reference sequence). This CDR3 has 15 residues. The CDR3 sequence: CASSRRPSGSHEQYF. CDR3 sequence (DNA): TGTGCCAGTAGCCGTCGGCCTAGCGGAAGCCACGAGCAGTACTTC.

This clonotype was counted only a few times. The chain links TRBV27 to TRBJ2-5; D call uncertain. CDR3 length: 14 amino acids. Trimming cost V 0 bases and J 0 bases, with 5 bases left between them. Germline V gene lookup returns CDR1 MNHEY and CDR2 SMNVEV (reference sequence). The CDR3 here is CASSLSAYQETQYF. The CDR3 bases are TGTGCCAGCAGTTTATCGGCCTACCAAGAGACCCAGTACTTC.